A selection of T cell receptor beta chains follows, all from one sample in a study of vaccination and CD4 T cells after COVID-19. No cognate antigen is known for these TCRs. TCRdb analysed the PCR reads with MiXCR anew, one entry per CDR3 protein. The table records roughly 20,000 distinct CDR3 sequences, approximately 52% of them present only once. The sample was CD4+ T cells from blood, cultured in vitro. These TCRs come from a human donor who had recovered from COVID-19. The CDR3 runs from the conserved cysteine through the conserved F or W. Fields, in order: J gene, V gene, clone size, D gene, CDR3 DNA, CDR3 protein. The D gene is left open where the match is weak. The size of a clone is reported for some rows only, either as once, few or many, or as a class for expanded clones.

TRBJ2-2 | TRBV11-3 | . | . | TGTGCCAGCAGCTTGGGGGTTAAAACGAACACCGGGGAGCTGTTTTTT | CASSLGVKTNTGELFF
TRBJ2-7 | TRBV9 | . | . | TGTGCGAGCAGCCCCCGGGACACCACCTCCTACGAGCAGTACTTC | CASSPRDTTSYEQYF
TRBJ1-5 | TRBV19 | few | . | TGTGCCAGTGAGGGAAGGGCTAATCAGCCCCAGCATTTT | CASEGRANQPQHF
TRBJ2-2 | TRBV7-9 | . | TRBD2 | TGTGCCAGCAGCCCAAAACTAGCGGGGAGCACCGGGGAGCTGTTTTTT | CASSPKLAGSTGELFF
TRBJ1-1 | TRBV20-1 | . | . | TGCAGTGCTGATGACAGTTTGAACACTGAAGCTTTCTTT | CSADDSLNTEAFF
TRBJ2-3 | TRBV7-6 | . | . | TGTGCCAGCAGCTTAGGGACGGGAGTAGATACGCAGTATTTT | CASSLGTGVDTQYF
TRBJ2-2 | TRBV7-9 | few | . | TGTGCCAGCAGCTTAGCGGGCACCGGGGAGCTGTTTTTT | CASSLAGTGELFF
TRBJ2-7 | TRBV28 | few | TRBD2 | TGTGCCAGCAGTCCAGCTAGCGGGAGTTCCTACGAGCAGTACTTC | CASSPASGSSYEQYF
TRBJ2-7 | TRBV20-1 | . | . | TGCAGTGCCCGCGGACAGCGATCCTACGAGCAGTACTTC | CSARGQRSYEQYF
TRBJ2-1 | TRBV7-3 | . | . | TGTGCCAGCAGCTACCCCCTGGACACACAGTTCTTC | CASSYPLDTQFF
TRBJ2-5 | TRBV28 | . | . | TGTGCCAGCAGCCTACGGGAGACCCAGTACTTC | CASSLRETQYF
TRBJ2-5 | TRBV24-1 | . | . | TGTGCCACCAGTGATAAGACTGAAACCAAGACCCAGTACTTC | CATSDKTETKTQYF
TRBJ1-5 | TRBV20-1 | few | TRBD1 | TGCAGTGCTAAAGGGACAGGGGGCCATCAGCCCCAGCATTTT | CSAKGTGGHQPQHF
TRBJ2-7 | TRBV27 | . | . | TGTGCCAGCAGTGCGGGACAGTATTTTTCCTACGAGCAGTACTTC | CASSAGQYFSYEQYF
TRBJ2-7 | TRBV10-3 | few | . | TGTGCCATCAGTGAGGTAGGCGGGGAGCAGTACTTC | CAISEVGGEQYF
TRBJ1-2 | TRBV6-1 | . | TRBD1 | TGTGCCAGCAGTAACATAGACAGGGACTATGGCTACACCTTC | CASSNIDRDYGYTF
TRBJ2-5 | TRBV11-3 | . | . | TGTGCCAGCAGCTTAAATACCCAAACCCTCGACCAGTACTTC | CASSLNTQTLDQYF
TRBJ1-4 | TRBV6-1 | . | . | TGTGCCAGCAGAAGGCACGGGACGGCTAATGAAAAACTGTTTTTT | CASRRHGTANEKLFF
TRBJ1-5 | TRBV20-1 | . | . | TGCAGTGCTCCCAACAGGGTTCTTGGCAATCAGCCCCAGCATTTT | CSAPNRVLGNQPQHF
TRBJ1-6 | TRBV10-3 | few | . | TGTGCCATCAGTGAGTGGACAGATAATTCACCCCTCCACTTT | CAISEWTDNSPLHF
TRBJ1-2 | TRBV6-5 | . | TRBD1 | TGTGCCAGCAGTTCCACCGGGACAGGGAACTATGGCTACACCTTC | CASSSTGTGNYGYTF
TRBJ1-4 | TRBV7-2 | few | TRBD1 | TGTGCCAGCAGCTTCACAGGGGATGGGGAAAAACTGTTTTTT | CASSFTGDGEKLFF
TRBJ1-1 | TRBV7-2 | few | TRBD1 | TGTGCCAGCAGCTTACAGGGGGACACTGAAGCTTTCTTT | CASSLQGDTEAFF
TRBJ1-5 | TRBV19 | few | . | TGTGCCAGTAGTGAGGGGACGTTTAGCAATCAGCCCCAGCATTTT | CASSEGTFSNQPQHF
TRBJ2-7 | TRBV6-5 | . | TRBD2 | TGTGCCAGCAGTTCTCTAGCGGGAGGCTACGAGCAGTACTTC | CASSSLAGGYEQYF
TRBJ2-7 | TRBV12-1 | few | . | TGTGCCAGCAGCTTTGCCCAATCTAGCGCCCCCTACGAGCAGTACTTC | CASSFAQSSAPYEQYF
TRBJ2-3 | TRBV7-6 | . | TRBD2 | TGTGCCAGCAGCTTAGCTGTGAGACTAGCGGTGACAGATACGCAGTATTTT | CASSLAVRLAVTDTQYF
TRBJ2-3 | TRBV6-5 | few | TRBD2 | TGTGCCAGCAGTTCGGGACTACGCACAGATACGCAGTATTTT | CASSSGLRTDTQYF
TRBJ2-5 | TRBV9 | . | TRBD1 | TGTGCCAGCAGCCAGGGGGCGTCAGGGGAAGAGACCCAGTACTTC | CASSQGASGEETQYF
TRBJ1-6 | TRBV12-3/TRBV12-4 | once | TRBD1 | TGTGCCAGCAGTTCGACAGGGGCCCTTAGTTCACCCCTCCACTTT | CASSSTGALSSPLHF
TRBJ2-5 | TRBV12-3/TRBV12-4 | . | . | TGTGCCAGCAGTCCCCCGGACCGGGGTGAGACCCAGTACTTC | CASSPPDRGETQYF
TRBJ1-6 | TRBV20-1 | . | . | TGCAGTGCTAGAGATGGGGGCAGGGAAAATTCACCCCTCCACTTT | CSARDGGRENSPLHF
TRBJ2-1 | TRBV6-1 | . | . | TGTGCAAACAAACTTGGGGTAGCAGAGTCCTACAATGAGCAGTTCTTC | CANKLGVAESYNEQFF
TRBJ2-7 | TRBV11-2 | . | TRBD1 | TGTGCCAGCAGCCAGATACAGGGGCCACCCTACGAGCAGTACTTC | CASSQIQGPPYEQYF
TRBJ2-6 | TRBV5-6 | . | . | TGTGCCAGCAGCTTAACAGGGATTGGGGCCAACGTCCTGACTTTC | CASSLTGIGANVLTF
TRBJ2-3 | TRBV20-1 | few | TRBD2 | TGCAGTGCTAGACTAGCGGGGGTTGCAGATACGCAGTATTTT | CSARLAGVADTQYF
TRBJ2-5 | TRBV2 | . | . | TGTGCCACCGGATTACAGGGCACCCTCCAAGAGACCCAGTACTTC | CATGLQGTLQETQYF
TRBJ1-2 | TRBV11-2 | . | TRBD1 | TGTGCCAGCAGCTCGGGACAGAACTATGGCTACACCTTC | CASSSGQNYGYTF
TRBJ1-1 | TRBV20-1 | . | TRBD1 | TGCAGTGCTTCGCTACCGGGACAGGCTTTTGAAGCTTTCTTT | CSASLPGQAFEAFF
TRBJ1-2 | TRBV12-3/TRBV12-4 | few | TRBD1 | TGTGCCAGCAGCAACCGGGACAGGGGGCGCGGCTACACCTTC | CASSNRDRGRGYTF
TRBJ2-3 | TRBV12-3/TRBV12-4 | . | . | TGTGCCAGCAGTTTATGGGACGGTGGCACAGATACGCAGTATTTT | CASSLWDGGTDTQYF
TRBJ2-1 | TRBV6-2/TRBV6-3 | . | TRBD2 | TGTGCCAGCAGACAACTAGCGGGGGGCCCCTACAATGAGCAGTTCTTC | CASRQLAGGPYNEQFF
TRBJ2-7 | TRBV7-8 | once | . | TGTGCCAGCAGCTTAGTAGCCAGGGGAGATTTTGGTAGCGGCGAGCAGTACTTC | CASSLVARGDFGSGEQYF
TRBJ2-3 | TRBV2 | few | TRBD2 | TGTGCCACCCAACTAGCGGGGATCACAGATACGCAGTATTTT | CATQLAGITDTQYF
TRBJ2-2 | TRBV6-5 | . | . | TGTGCCAGCAGTTACTCGATGGGCAGGGCCACCCCGAACACCGGGGAGCTGTTTTTT | CASSYSMGRATPNTGELFF
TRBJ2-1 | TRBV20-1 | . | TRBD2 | TGCAGTGCTAACCTTCCGGGACTAGAACTCAATGAGCAGTTCTTC | CSANLPGLELNEQFF
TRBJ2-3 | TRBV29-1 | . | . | TGCAGCGTTGACCTGGGCACAGATACGCAGTATTTT | CSVDLGTDTQYF
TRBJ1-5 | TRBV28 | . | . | TGTGCCTCAACAGAGACCACCAATTATAGCAATCAGCCCCAGCATTTT | CASTETTNYSNQPQHF
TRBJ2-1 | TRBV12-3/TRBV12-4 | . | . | TGTGCCAGCAGTAGGGACCTAGCTTACAATGAGCAGTTCTTC | CASSRDLAYNEQFF
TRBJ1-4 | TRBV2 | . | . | TGTGCCAGCAGTGCCGACAGATCTTCACTGTTTTTT | CASSADRSSLFF
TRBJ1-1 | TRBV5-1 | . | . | TGCGCCAGCAGCTTGTCCGTCGGCGGGGGAACTGAAGCTTTCTTT | CASSLSVGGGTEAFF
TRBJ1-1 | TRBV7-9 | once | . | TGTGCCGCGGAGGACAAGAACACTGAAGCTTTCTTT | CAAEDKNTEAFF
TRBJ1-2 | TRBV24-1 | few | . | TGTGCCACCAGTTCTCCGGACAGCACAGCTGACTACACCTTC | CATSSPDSTADYTF
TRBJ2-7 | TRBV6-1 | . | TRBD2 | TGTGCCAGCATCCCCTTTTACGGGGGGGCCTACGAGCAGTACTTC | CASIPFYGGAYEQYF
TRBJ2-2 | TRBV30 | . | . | TGTGCCTGGTACGGAGGGGTGGAGCTGTTTTTT | CAWYGGVELFF
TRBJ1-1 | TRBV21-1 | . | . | TGTGCCAGCAGCTTGGGGACGGTGAACACTGAAGCTTTCTTT | CASSLGTVNTEAFF
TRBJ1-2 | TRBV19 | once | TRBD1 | TGTGCCAGTAGCCCTAGGGCTGGACAGGGGGCAGGTGGCTACACCTTC | CASSPRAGQGAGGYTF
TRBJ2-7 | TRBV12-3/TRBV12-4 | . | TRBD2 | TGTGCCAGCAGTTCTAGCGGGGCCTACGAGCAGTACTTC | CASSSSGAYEQYF